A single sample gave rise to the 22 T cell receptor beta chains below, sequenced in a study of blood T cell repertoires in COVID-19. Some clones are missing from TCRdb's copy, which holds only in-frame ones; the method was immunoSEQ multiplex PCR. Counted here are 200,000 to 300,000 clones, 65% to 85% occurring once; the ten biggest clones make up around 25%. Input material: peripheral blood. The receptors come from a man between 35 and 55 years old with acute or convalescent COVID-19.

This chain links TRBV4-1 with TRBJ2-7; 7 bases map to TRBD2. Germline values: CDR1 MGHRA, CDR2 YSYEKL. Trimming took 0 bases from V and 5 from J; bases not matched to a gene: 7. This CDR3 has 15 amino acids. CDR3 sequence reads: CASSQESRELNEQYF. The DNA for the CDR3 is TGCGCCAGCAGCCAAGAGTCGCGGGAGCTGAACGAGCAGTACTTC.

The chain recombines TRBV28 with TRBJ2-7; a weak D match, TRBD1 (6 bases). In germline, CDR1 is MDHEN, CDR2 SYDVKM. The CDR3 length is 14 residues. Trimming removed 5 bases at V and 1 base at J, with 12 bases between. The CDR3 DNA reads TGTGCCAGCAGTCTATCGGACAGATCCTACGAGCAGTACTTC. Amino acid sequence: CASSLSDRSYEQYF.

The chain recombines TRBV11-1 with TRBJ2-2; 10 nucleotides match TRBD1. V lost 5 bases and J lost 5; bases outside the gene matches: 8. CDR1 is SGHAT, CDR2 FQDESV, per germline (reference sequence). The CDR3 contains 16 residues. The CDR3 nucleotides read TGTGCCAGCAGCGTAAGACAGGGGGCGCGGACCGGGGAGCTGTTTTTT. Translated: CASSVRQGARTGELFF.

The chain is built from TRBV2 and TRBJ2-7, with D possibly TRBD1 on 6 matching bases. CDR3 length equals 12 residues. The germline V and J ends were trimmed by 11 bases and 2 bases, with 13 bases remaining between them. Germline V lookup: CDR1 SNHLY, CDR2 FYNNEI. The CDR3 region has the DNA TGTGCCTTCCGGGACACAACCTACGAGCAGTACTTC. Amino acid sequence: CAFRDTTYEQYF.

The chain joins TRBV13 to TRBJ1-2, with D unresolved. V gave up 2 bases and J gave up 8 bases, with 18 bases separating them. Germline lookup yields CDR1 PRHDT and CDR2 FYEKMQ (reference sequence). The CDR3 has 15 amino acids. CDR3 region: CASSLHISFLVGYTF. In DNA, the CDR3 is TGTGCCAGCAGCTTACATATATCCTTCTTAGTGGGCTACACCTTC.

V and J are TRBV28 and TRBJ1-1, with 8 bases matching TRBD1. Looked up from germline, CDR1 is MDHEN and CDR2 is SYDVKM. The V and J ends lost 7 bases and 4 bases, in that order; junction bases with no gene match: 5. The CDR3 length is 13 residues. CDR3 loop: CASTLTGATEAFF. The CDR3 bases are TGTGCCAGCACCCTGACAGGGGCCACTGAAGCTTTCTTT.

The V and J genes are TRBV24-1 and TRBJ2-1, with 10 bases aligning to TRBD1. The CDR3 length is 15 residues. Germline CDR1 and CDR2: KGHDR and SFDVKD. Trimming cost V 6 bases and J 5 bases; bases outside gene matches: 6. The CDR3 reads CATSTRDRGNNEQFF. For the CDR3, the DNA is TGTGCCACCAGTACCCGGGACAGGGGCAACAATGAGCAGTTCTTC.

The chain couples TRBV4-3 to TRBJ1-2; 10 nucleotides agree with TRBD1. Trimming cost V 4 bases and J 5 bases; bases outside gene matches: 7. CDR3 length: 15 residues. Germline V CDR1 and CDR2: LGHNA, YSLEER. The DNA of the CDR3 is TGCGCCAGCAGCCGTACCGGGACAGGGGCATATGGCTACACCTTC. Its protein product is CASSRTGTGAYGYTF.

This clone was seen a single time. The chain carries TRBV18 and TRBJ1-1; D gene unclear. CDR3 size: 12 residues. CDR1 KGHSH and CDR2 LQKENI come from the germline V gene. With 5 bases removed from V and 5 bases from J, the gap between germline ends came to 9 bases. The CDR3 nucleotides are TGTGCCAGCTCAGAGATGTGGACTGAAGCTTTCTTT. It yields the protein CASSEMWTEAFF.

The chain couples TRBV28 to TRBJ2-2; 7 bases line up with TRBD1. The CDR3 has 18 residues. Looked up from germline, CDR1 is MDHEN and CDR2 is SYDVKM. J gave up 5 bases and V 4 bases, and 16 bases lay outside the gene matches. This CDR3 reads CASSSPQRFVTGTGELFF. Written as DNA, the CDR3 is TGTGCCAGCAGTTCCCCTCAACGTTTCGTGACAGGGACCGGGGAGCTGTTTTTT.

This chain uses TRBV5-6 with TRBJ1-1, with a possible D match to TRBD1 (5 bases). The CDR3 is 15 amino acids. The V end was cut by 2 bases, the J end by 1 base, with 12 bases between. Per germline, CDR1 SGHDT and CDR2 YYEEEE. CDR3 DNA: TGTGCCAGCAGCTTTCTCGGGGGGACGAACACTGAAGCTTTCTTT. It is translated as CASSFLGGTNTEAFF.

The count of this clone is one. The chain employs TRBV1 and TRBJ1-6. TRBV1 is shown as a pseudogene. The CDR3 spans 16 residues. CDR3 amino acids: CTSSQVPWAGNSPLHF. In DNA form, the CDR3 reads TGCACCAGCAGCCAAGTCCCCTGGGCGGGTAATTCACCCCTCCACTTT.

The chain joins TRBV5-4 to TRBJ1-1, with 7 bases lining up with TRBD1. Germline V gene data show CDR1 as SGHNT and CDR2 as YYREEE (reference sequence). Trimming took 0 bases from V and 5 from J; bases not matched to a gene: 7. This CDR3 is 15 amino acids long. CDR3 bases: TGTGCCAGCAGCTTGGGGGCAGGGGGTTGGACTGAAGCTTTCTTT. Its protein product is CASSLGAGGWTEAFF.

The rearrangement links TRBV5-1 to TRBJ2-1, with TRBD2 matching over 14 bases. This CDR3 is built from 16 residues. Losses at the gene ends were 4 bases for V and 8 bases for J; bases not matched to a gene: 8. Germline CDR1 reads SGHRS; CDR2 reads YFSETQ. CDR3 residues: CASSPSPGLAGDEQFF. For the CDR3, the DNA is TGCGCCAGCAGCCCTTCCCCGGGACTAGCGGGAGATGAGCAGTTCTTC.

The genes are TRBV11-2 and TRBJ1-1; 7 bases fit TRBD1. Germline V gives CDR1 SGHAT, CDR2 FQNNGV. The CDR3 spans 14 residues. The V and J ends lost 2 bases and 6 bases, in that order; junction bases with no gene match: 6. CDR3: CASSLLRGMAEAFF. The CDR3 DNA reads TGTGCCAGCAGCTTACTCAGGGGGATGGCTGAAGCTTTCTTT.

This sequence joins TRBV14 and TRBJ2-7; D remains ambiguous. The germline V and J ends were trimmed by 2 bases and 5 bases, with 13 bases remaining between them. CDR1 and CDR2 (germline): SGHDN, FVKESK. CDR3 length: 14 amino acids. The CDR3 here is CASSQKSWSDEQYF. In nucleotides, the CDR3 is TGTGCCAGCAGCCAAAAGAGCTGGTCTGACGAGCAGTACTTC. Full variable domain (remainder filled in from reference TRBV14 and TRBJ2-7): EAGVTQFPSHSVIEKGQTVTLRCDPISGHDNLYWYRRVMGKEIKFLLHFVKESKQDESGMPNNRFLAERTGGTYSTLKVQPAELEDSGVYFCASSQKSWSDEQYFGPGTRLTVT.

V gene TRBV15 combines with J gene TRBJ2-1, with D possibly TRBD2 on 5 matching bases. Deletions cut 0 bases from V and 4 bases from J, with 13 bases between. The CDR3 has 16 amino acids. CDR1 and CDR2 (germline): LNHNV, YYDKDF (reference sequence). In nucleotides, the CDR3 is TGTGCCACCAGCAGAGAGACGGGATTCCCTTACAATGAGCAGTTCTTC. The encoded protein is CATSRETGFPYNEQFF.

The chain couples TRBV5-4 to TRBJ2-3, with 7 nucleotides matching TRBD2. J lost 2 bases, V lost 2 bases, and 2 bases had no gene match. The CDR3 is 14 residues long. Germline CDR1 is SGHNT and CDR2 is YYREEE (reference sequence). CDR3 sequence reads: CASSFAGVTDTQYF. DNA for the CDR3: TGTGCCAGCAGCTTCGCGGGGGTCACAGATACGCAGTATTTT.

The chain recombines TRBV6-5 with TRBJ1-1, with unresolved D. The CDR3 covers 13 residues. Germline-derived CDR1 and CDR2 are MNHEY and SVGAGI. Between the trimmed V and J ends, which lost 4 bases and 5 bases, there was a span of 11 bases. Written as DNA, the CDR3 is TGTGCCAGCAGTTCTGGAGTGGGTACTGAAGCTTTCTTT. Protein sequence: CASSSGVGTEAFF.

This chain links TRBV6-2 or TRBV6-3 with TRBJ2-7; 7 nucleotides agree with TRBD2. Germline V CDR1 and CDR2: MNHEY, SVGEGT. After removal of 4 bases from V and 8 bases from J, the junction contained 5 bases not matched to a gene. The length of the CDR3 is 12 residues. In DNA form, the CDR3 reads TGTGCCAGCAGTTTCGGACTAGACAAGCAGTACTTC. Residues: CASSFGLDKQYF.

For the CDR3, the DNA is TGTGCCAGCGGGCAGACGACCTACAATGAGCAGTTCTTC. The encoded protein is CASGQTTYNEQFF. V gene TRBV6-5 combines with J gene TRBJ2-1, with D unresolved. CDR1 MNHEY and CDR2 SVGAGI come from the germline V gene. The CDR3 totals 13 residues. V was shortened by 8 bases and J by 2 bases, with 10 bases between the two germline ends.

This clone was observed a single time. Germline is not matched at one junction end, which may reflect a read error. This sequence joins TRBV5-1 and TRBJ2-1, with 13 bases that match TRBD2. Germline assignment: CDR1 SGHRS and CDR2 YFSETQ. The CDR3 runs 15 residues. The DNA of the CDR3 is TGCGCCAGCAGCGCTACTAGCGGGAGGGCCGGGGTTATGATCTTC. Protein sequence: CASSATSGRAGVMIF.